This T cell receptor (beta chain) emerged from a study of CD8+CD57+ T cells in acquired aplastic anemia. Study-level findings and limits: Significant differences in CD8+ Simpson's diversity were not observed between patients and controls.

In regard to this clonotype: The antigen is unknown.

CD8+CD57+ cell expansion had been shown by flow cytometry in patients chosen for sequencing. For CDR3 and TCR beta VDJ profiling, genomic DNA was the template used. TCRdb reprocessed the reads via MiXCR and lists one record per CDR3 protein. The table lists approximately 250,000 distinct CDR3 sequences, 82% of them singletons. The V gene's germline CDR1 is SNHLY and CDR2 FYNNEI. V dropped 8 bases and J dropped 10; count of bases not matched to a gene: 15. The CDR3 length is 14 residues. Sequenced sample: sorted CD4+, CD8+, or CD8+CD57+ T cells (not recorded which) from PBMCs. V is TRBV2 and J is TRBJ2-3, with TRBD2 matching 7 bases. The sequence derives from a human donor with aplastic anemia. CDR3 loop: CASGLAGAHAPQYF. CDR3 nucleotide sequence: TGTGCCAGCGGCTTAGCGGGCGCTCATGCTCCGCAGTATTTT.